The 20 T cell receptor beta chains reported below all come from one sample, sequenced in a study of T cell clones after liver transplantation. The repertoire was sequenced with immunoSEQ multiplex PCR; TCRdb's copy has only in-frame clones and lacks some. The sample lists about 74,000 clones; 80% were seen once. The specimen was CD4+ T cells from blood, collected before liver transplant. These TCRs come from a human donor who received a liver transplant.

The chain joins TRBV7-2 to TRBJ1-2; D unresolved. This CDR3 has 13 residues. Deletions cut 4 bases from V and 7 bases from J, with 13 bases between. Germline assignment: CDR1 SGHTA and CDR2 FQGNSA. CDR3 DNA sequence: TGTGCCAGCAGCTCGATTCGGACGGCTGGCTACACCTTC. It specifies CASSSIRTAGYTF.

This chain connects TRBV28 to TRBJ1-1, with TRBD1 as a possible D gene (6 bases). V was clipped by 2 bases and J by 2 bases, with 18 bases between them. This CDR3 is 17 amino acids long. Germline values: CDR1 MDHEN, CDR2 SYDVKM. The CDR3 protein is CASSLTYRVGGNTEAFF. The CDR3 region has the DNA TGTGCCAGCAGTTTAACGTACAGGGTAGGGGGTAACACTGAAGCTTTCTTT.

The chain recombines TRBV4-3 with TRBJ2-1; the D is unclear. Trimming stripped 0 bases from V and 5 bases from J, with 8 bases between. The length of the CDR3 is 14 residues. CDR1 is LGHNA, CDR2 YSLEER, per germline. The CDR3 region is CASSQESWNNEQFF. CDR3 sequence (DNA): TGCGCCAGCAGCCAAGAGTCGTGGAACAATGAGCAGTTCTTC.

For the CDR3, the DNA is TGTGCCAGCAGAACCCAGTCCACCGGTAACATTCAGTACTTC. This gives the protein CASRTQSTGNIQYF. This rearrangement joins TRBV28 to TRBJ2-4; D is uncertain. Germline V lookup: CDR1 MDHEN, CDR2 SYDVKM. The CDR3 runs to 14 residues. Trimming removed 6 bases from V and 7 bases from J, with 16 bases in between.

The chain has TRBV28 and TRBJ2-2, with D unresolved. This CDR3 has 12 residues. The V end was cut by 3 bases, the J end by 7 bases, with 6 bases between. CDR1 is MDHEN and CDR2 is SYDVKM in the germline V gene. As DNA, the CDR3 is TGTGCCAGCAGTTTCCCCTTCGGGGAGCTGTTTTTT. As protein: CASSFPFGELFF.

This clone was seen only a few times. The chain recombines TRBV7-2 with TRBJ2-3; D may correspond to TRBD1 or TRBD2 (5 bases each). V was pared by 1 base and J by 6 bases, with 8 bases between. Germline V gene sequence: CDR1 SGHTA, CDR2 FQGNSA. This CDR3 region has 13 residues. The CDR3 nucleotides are TGTGCCAGCAGCTTAGGGGGGTTGGATACGCAGTATTTT. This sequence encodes CASSLGGLDTQYF.

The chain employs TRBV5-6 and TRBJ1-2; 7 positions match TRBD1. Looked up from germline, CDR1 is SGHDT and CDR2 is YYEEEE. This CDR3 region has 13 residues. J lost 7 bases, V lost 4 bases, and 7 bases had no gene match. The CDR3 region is CASSPRSGGGYTF. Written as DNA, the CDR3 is TGTGCCAGCAGCCCCCGGTCAGGGGGTGGCTACACCTTC.

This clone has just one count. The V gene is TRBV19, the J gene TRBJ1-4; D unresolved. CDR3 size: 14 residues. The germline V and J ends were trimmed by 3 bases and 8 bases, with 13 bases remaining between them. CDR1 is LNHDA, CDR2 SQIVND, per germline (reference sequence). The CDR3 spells CASSIGPSGEKLFF. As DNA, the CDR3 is TGTGCCAGTAGTATTGGTCCGTCGGGGGAAAAACTGTTTTTT.

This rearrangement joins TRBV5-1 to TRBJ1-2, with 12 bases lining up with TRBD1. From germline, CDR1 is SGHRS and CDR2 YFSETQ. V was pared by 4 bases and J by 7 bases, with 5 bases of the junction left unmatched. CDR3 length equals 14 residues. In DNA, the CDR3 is TGCGCCAGCAGCCCGGGACAGGGGGCTCCTGGCTACACCTTC. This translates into CASSPGQGAPGYTF. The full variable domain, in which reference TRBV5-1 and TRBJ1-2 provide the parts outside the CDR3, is KAGVTQTPRYLIKTRGQQVTLSCSPISGHRSVSWYQQTPGQGLQFLFEYFSETQRNKGNFPGRFSGRQFSNSRSEMNVSTLELGDSALYLCASSPGQGAPGYTFGSGTRLTVV.

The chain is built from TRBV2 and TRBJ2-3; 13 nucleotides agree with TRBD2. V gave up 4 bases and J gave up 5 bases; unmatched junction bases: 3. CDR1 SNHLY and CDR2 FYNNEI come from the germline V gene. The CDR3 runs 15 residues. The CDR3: CASSGLAGGVDTQYF. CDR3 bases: TGTGCCAGCAGTGGACTAGCGGGAGGAGTAGATACGCAGTATTTT. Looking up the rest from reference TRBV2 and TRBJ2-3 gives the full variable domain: EPEVTQTPSHQVTQMGQEVILRCVPISNHLYFYWYRQILGQKVEFLVSFYNNEISEKSEIFDDQFSVERPDGSNFTLKIRSTKLEDSAMYFCASSGLAGGVDTQYFGPGTRLTVL.

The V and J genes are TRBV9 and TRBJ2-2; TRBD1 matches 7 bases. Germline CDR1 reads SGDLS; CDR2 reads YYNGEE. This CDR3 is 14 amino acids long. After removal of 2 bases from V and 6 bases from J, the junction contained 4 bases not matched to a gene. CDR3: CASSVTGLAGELFF. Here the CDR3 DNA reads TGTGCCAGCAGCGTGACAGGGTTGGCCGGGGAGCTGTTTTTT.

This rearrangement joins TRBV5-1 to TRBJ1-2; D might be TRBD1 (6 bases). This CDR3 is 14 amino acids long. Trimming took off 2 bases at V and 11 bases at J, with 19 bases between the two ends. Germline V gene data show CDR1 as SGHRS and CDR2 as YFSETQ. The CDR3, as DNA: TGCGCCAGCAGCTTCGCCGGGACAAACCTTGGGTACACCTTC. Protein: CASSFAGTNLGYTF.

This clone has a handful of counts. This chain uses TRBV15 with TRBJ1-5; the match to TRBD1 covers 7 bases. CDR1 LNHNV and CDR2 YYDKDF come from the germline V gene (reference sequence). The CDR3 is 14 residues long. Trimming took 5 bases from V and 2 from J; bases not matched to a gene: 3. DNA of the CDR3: TGTGCCACCAGCGGCCAGGGGGGCAATCAGCCCCAGCATTTT. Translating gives CATSGQGGNQPQHF.

CDR3 DNA: TGTGCCAGCAGCCAATTACGACGGACGGACTCTGGAAACACCATATATTTT. It yields the protein CASSQLRRTDSGNTIYF. The chain recombines TRBV14 with TRBJ1-3; no firm D call. Germline-derived CDR1 and CDR2 are SGHDN and FVKESK. Trimming stripped 2 bases from V and 0 bases from J, with 14 bases between. This CDR3 is 17 amino acids long.

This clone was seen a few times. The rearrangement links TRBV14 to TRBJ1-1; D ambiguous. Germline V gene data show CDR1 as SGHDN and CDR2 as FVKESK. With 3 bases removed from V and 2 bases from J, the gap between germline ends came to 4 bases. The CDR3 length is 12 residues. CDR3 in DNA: TGTGCCAGCAGCCAGAAAAACACTGAAGCTTTCTTT. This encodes CASSQKNTEAFF.

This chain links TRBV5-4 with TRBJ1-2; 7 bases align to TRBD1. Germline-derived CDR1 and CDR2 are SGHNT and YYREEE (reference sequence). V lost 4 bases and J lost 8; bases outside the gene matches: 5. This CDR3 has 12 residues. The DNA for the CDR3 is TGTGCCAGCAGCGCGACAGGGATCGGCTACACCTTC. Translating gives CASSATGIGYTF.

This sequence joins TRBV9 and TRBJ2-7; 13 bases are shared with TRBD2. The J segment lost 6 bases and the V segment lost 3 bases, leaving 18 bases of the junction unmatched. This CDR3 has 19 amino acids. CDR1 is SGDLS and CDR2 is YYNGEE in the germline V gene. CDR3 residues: CASSAGLGTSGTLFGEQYF. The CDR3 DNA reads TGTGCCAGCAGCGCGGGCCTAGGGACTAGCGGGACCCTTTTCGGCGAGCAGTACTTC.

Here the CDR3 DNA reads TGTGCCAGCTCTTCTTCCGGGACGGGCCGATCCACTGAAGCTTTCTTT. It specifies CASSSSGTGRSTEAFF. The chain is built from TRBV27 and TRBJ1-1; perhaps TRBD1 as D (5 bases). The CDR3 totals 16 residues. Germline CDR1 is MNHEY and CDR2 is SMNVEV (reference sequence). V dropped 8 bases and J dropped 4 bases, with 23 bases sitting between them.

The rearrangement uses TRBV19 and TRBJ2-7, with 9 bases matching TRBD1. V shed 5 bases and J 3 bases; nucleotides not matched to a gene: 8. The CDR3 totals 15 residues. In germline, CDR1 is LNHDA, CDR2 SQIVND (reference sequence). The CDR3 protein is CASSVSGTGNYEQYF. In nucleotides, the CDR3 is TGTGCCAGTAGTGTCTCCGGGACAGGGAACTACGAGCAGTACTTC.

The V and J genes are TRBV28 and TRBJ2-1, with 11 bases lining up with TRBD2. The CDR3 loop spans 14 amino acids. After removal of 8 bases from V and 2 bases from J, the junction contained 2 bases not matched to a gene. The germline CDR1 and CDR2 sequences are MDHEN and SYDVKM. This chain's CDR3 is CASLTSGTYNEQFF. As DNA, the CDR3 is TGTGCCAGCCTGACTAGCGGGACCTACAATGAGCAGTTCTTC.